Listed below are T cell receptor beta chains from one sample, sequenced in a study of PD-1 blockade in classical Hodgkin lymphoma. Sequencing was performed with immunoSEQ multiplex PCR; in TCRdb, only in-frame clones are kept and a portion is missing. The sample yields tens of thousands of clones, approximately 83% seen once. The sequencing here drew on CD4+ T cells from blood, taken at baseline. The receptors come from a human donor with classical Hodgkin lymphoma. CDR3s include the opening cysteine and the closing phenylalanine or tryptophan. The order of the fields is clone size, D gene, J gene, V gene, CDR3 protein, CDR3 DNA. A D gene is named only where the DNA matches it firmly. Clone size appears in some rows only: once, few, many, or a class for an expanded clone.

NA,NA,TRBJ2-5,TRBV4-1,CASSPLELHNQETQYF,TGCGCCAGCAGCCCATTAGAGCTGCACAACCAAGAGACCCAGTACTTC
few,TRBD2,TRBJ2-1,TRBV11-2,CASSLLSRREYEQFF,TGTGCCAGCAGCTTGTTGTCTCGGCGGGAGTATGAGCAGTTCTTC
NA,TRBD2,TRBJ2-1,TRBV5-1,CASSLVGAGGSYNEQFF,TGCGCCAGCAGCTTGGTAGGAGCGGGGGGTTCTTACAATGAGCAGTTCTTC
NA,NA,TRBJ1-2,TRBV19,CASWTEKFNYGYTF,TGTGCCAGCTGGACAGAGAAATTCAACTATGGCTACACCTTC
NA,TRBD1,TRBJ2-3,TRBV6-1,CASTGQGRPDTQYF,TGTGCCAGCACCGGACAGGGCAGACCAGATACGCAGTATTTT
NA,TRBD1,TRBJ2-3,TRBV2,CASRGTGWADTQYF,TGTGCCAGCAGAGGGACAGGTTGGGCAGATACGCAGTATTTT
NA,NA,TRBJ2-4,TRBV5-1,CASSPEQGTLLKAKNIQYF,TGCGCCAGCAGCCCGGAGCAGGGGACCCTACTTAAAGCCAAAAACATTCAGTACTTC
NA,NA,TRBJ2-3,TRBV6-5,CASSYDRSTDTQYF,TGTGCCAGCAGTTACGACAGGTCCACAGATACGCAGTATTTT
NA,NA,TRBJ2-1,TRBV6-1,CASSGGVQFF,TGTGCCAGCAGTGGGGGGGTGCAGTTCTTC
NA,NA,TRBJ2-3,TRBV6-1,CASSPGTSTDTQYF,TGTGCCAGCAGTCCCGGGACTAGCACAGATACGCAGTATTTT
few,TRBD1,TRBJ1-2,TRBV5-1,CASSLDRGSDGYTF,TGCGCCAGCAGCTTGGACAGGGGTTCTGATGGCTACACCTTC
NA,NA,TRBJ1-2,TRBV27,CASSSGGDYGYTF,TGTGCCAGCAGTTCGGGGGGGGACTATGGCTACACCTTC
NA,NA,TRBJ1-1,TRBV19,CASSANPGRRANTEAFF,TGTGCCAGTAGCGCAAACCCAGGGAGGAGGGCGAACACTGAAGCTTTCTTT
NA,NA,TRBJ2-7,TRBV5-4,CASSLANRAVRYEQYF,TGTGCCAGCAGCTTGGCTAATCGGGCCGTGCGCTACGAGCAGTACTTC
NA,TRBD1,TRBJ1-2,TRBV19,CASREVGGGYTF,TGTGCCAGCAGGGAAGTAGGGGGCGGCTACACCTTC
NA,NA,TRBJ2-7,TRBV10-3,CAIRHGSTGPSYEQYF,TGTGCCATCAGGCATGGCAGCACAGGGCCCTCCTACGAGCAGTACTTC